Listed below are T cell receptor beta chains from one sample, sequenced in a study of CD4 T cells in relation to SARS-CoV-2 and coronaviruses. Sequencing used immunoSEQ multiplex PCR; TCRdb keeps in-frame clones, though not all of them. The sample has 60,000 to 65,000 clones; less than 95% are singletons. Sequencing was done on a sample of naive CD4+ T cells from PBMCs. The receptors come from a human donor in good health. CDR3s include the opening cysteine and the closing phenylalanine or tryptophan. D genes are given only for firm matches. Only some rows state a clone size, as once, few, many or a class for expanded clones.

CDR3 length	D gene	clone size	V gene	J gene	CDR3 protein	CDR3 DNA
17	TRBD2	.	TRBV27	TRBJ2-2	CASSLRGLARNTGELFF	TGTGCCAGCAGTTTAAGGGGACTAGCGCGGAACACCGGGGAGCTGTTTTTT
15	.	.	TRBV28	TRBJ2-6	CASSSWTRGANVLTF	TGTGCCAGCAGTTCCTGGACCAGGGGGGCCAACGTCCTGACTTTC
14	.	.	TRBV7-9	TRBJ1-4	CASSLLQENEKLFF	TGTGCCAGCAGCTTATTACAGGAAAATGAAAAACTGTTTTTT
14	.	few	TRBV19	TRBJ1-1	CASEGGQINTEAFF	TGTGCCAGCGAGGGTGGACAGATAAACACTGAAGCTTTCTTT
12	.	.	TRBV28	TRBJ2-3	CASNVAPDTQYF	TGTGCCAGCAATGTAGCTCCAGATACGCAGTATTTT
15	TRBD2	.	TRBV5-1	TRBJ2-7	CASSSRLAGTYEQYF	TGCGCCAGCAGCTCTAGACTAGCGGGGACCTACGAGCAGTACTTC
14	.	once	TRBV6-5	TRBJ2-7	CASTVTVPSYEQYF	TGTGCCAGCACCGTGACAGTCCCCTCCTACGAGCAGTACTTC
18	TRBD1	.	TRBV28	TRBJ2-3	CASSLTTRGQGGTDTQYF	TGTGCCAGCAGTTTAACCACCAGGGGACAGGGAGGGACAGATACGCAGTATTTT
17	.	.	TRBV7-9	TRBJ2-6	CASSYRVQSSGANVLTF	TGTGCCAGCAGCTACAGGGTTCAGAGCTCTGGGGCCAACGTCCTGACTTTC
15	TRBD1	.	TRBV18	TRBJ1-4	CASSPPGTVNEKLFF	TGTGCCAGCTCACCACCCGGGACAGTTAATGAAAAACTGTTTTTT
16	.	few	TRBV7-9	TRBJ2-2	CASTRWGARNTGELFF	TGTGCCAGCACCCGCTGGGGGGCAAGGAACACCGGGGAGCTGTTTTTT
14	TRBD1	.	TRBV28	TRBJ1-3	CASRADRATNTIYF	TGTGCCAGCAGGGCGGACAGGGCGACAAACACCATATATTTT
12	.	.	TRBV9	TRBJ2-3	CASSVAGDTQYF	TGTGCCAGCAGCGTAGCAGGGGATACGCAGTATTTT
15	.	.	TRBV7-9	TRBJ2-3	CASSEPTPHTDTQYF	TGTGCCAGCAGCGAGCCTACGCCGCACACAGATACGCAGTATTTT
14	.	.	TRBV18	TRBJ1-1	CASSRQRENTEAFF	TGTGCCAGCTCACGACAAAGGGAGAACACTGAAGCTTTCTTT
14	.	.	TRBV28	TRBJ1-2	CASSLGTQNYGYTF	TGTGCCAGCAGTCTAGGGACGCAGAACTATGGCTACACCTTC
13	.	.	TRBV23-1	TRBJ1-2	CARVRSGNYGYTF	TGCGCCAGGGTGCGGTCAGGTAACTATGGCTACACCTTC
14	.	.	TRBV3-1/TRBV3-2	TRBJ1-5	CASSHRGAGQPQHF	TGTGCCAGCAGCCATCGGGGGGCCGGTCAGCCCCAGCATTTT
17	TRBD2	once	TRBV7-2	TRBJ2-7	CASSYWAGGGGRDEQYF	TGTGCCAGCAGCTATTGGGCGGGAGGGGGTGGAAGGGACGAGCAGTACTTC
16	TRBD1	.	TRBV19	TRBJ1-5	CASSPGTGSSNQPQHF	TGTGCCAGTAGTCCCGGGACAGGGTCTAGCAATCAGCCCCAGCATTTT
15	TRBD1	.	TRBV28	TRBJ2-3	CASSLISTGVDTQYF	TGTGCCAGCAGTTTGATTTCCACAGGGGTAGATACGCAGTATTTT
15	TRBD1	few	TRBV25-1	TRBJ1-2	CASSESDRGFFGYTF	TGTGCCAGCAGTGAATCGGACAGGGGGTTTTTTGGCTACACCTTC
14	TRBD1	.	TRBV28	TRBJ2-5	CASSLDRVGETQYF	TGTGCCAGCAGTTTAGACAGGGTCGGAGAGACCCAGTACTTC
15	.	.	TRBV5-1	TRBJ2-1	CASSSGATTYNEQFF	TGCGCCAGCAGCTCCGGAGCGACCACCTACAATGAGCAGTTCTTC
15	.	.	TRBV7-9	TRBJ1-6	CASSLGQGPNSPLHF	TGTGCCAGCAGCTTGGGACAAGGACCAAATTCACCCCTCCACTTT
18	.	.	TRBV10-1	TRBJ2-2	CASSEINPGLSRAGELFF	TGCGCCAGCAGTGAAATTAATCCGGGACTGTCCAGAGCCGGGGAGCTGTTTTTT
13	.	.	TRBV6-1	TRBJ1-2	CASSERGRWGYTF	TGTGCCAGCAGTGAAAGGGGCAGGTGGGGCTACACCTTC
13	.	.	TRBV7-9	TRBJ2-7	CASTIRASYEQYF	TGTGCCAGCACCATTAGGGCCTCCTACGAGCAGTACTTC
14	.	.	TRBV5-1	TRBJ1-1	CASRPGSGNTEAFF	TGCGCCAGCCGACCGGGTTCGGGGAACACTGAAGCTTTCTTT
14	TRBD2	.	TRBV7-2	TRBJ2-7	CASSRTSGRYEQYF	TGTGCCAGCAGCCGGACTAGCGGGAGATACGAGCAGTACTTC
14	TRBD1	.	TRBV3-1/TRBV3-2	TRBJ1-6	CASSQTGDNSPLHF	TGTGCCAGCAGCCAGACAGGGGATAATTCACCCCTCCACTTT
19	TRBD2	.	TRBV10-3	TRBJ2-1	CAIGGSGTSGISSYNEQFF	TGTGCCATCGGGGGCTCCGGGACTAGCGGGATTAGTTCCTACAATGAGCAGTTCTTC
17	.	.	TRBV6-1	TRBJ2-4	CASSEEWSPIAKNIQYF	TGTGCCAGCAGTGAAGAGTGGTCGCCTATAGCCAAAAACATTCAGTACTTC
15	.	.	TRBV30	TRBJ1-5	CAWSVGTLKSQPQHF	TGTGCCTGGAGTGTAGGGACACTTAAAAGCCAGCCCCAGCATTTT
16	TRBD2	.	TRBV14	TRBJ2-7	CASSQVGLAGSGEQYF	TGTGCCAGCAGCCAAGTGGGCCTAGCGGGATCTGGTGAGCAGTACTTC
14	.	.	TRBV2	TRBJ2-7	CASSETYLLYEQYF	TGTGCCAGCAGTGAAACTTACCTCCTCTACGAGCAGTACTTC
15	TRBD1	.	TRBV20-1	TRBJ1-5	CSASRTGRDNQPQHF	TGCAGTGCTAGTAGGACAGGGAGGGACAATCAGCCCCAGCATTTT
13	TRBD1	.	TRBV5-1	TRBJ2-1	CASSLTGGNEQFF	TGCGCCAGCAGCTTGACAGGGGGCAATGAGCAGTTCTTC
13	.	.	TRBV12-3/TRBV12-4	TRBJ2-7	CASGRQPHYEQYF	TGTGCCAGCGGACGACAGCCACACTACGAGCAGTACTTC
11	.	.	TRBV25-1	TRBJ2-7	CASSRGLEQYF	TGTGCCAGCAGCCGGGGCTTGGAGCAGTACTTC
18	.	once	TRBV7-3	TRBJ2-6	CASSPGMGLLSGANVLTF	TGTGCCAGCAGCCCCGGAATGGGACTCCTCTCTGGGGCCAACGTCCTGACTTTC
16	TRBD1	.	TRBV9	TRBJ2-4	CASSAEDRGGKNIQYF	TGTGCCAGCAGCGCCGAGGACAGGGGGGGCAAAAACATTCAGTACTTC
15	.	.	TRBV19	TRBJ1-4	CASSGLSQGYEKLFF	TGTGCCAGTAGTGGACTGTCACAGGGATATGAAAAACTGTTTTTT
15	TRBD1	.	TRBV6-5	TRBJ1-6	CASSYADRDGAPLHF	TGTGCCAGCAGCTACGCGGACAGGGATGGAGCACCCCTCCACTTT
15	.	.	TRBV27	TRBJ2-1	CASSPLGRGEDEQFF	TGTGCCAGCAGTCCCTTGGGAAGAGGAGAGGATGAGCAGTTCTTC
14	.	.	TRBV3-1/TRBV3-2	TRBJ1-2	CASSLLQGTGGYTF	TGTGCCAGCAGCCTACTACAGGGTACAGGGGGCTACACCTTC